This passage covers 25 T cell receptor beta chains from one sample sequenced in a study of T cells in Graves' hyperthyroidism and ophthalmopathy. RNA transcripts were the template for amplifying TCR beta CDR3 regions. With the HTBI primer set, the TCR CDR3 went through a first round of RT-PCR. TCRdb redid the calling of the multiplex PCR reads with MiXCR, one entry per CDR3 protein. The data contain hundreds of thousands of distinct CDR3 sequences, nearly 45% of them singletons. Sequencing was performed on peripheral blood or thyroid tissue (not recorded which). The source is an adult man with Graves' disease, either hyperthyroidism or ophthalmopathy (not recorded which).

The rearrangement uses TRBV2 and TRBJ1-4; 8 bases line up with TRBD1. There are 16 residues in the CDR3. Germline CDR1 and CDR2: SNHLY and FYNNEI. V was clipped by 6 bases and J by 8 bases; unmatched bases: 14. As DNA, the CDR3 is TGTGCCAGCAGCTCCGACTTATCCGGGACAGGAGAAAAACTGTTTTTT. This codes for CASSSDLSGTGEKLFF.

The V gene is TRBV20-1, the J gene TRBJ1-4; 8 nucleotides line up with TRBD1. Trimming at V came to 0 bases and at J to 0 bases, leaving 3 bases not matched to a gene. In germline, CDR1 is DFQATT, CDR2 SNEGSKA (reference sequence). The CDR3 sequence is 16 residues long. The CDR3 here is CSARDGQGATNEKLFF. CDR3 bases: TGCAGTGCTAGAGATGGACAGGGTGCAACTAATGAAAAACTGTTTTTT.

In its sample, this clonotype was seen many times. V gene TRBV10-3 combines with J gene TRBJ1-3, with 7 positions matching TRBD1. J lost 4 bases, V lost 8 bases, and 8 bases had no gene match. Germline CDR1 and CDR2: ENHRY and SYGVKD. The CDR3 covers 14 residues. The DNA of the CDR3 is TGTGCCATCGGCTCCGACAGGGTCGGAAACACCATATATTTT. This sequence encodes CAIGSDRVGNTIYF.

This clonotype was counted many times. The chain carries TRBV2 and TRBJ2-7; TRBD1 agrees at 9 bases. Germline lookup yields CDR1 SNHLY and CDR2 FYNNEI. The CDR3 has 14 amino acids. V gave up 7 bases and J gave up 5 bases; unmatched junction bases: 9. The CDR3 here is CASKGTGWEHEQYF. The CDR3 DNA sequence: TGTGCCAGCAAAGGGACAGGGTGGGAGCACGAGCAGTACTTC.

This chain uses TRBV2 with TRBJ2-5, with D unclear. CDR3 length equals 13 residues. CDR1 is SNHLY, CDR2 FYNNEI, per germline. Trimming cost V 7 bases and J 9 bases, with 18 bases left between them. CDR3 sequence: CASTTQKDQPQYF. Written as DNA, the CDR3 is TGTGCCAGCACCACCCAAAAGGATCAGCCCCAGTACTTC.

This chain uses TRBV7-2 with TRBJ2-2, with 9 bases fitting TRBD1. The CDR3 covers 15 residues. The germline V gene encodes CDR1 SGHTA and CDR2 FQGNSA. The trim removed 6 bases at V and 5 bases at J, leaving 7 bases unmatched. In DNA form, the CDR3 reads TGTGCCAGCAGTATTGGGACAGGGCAAACCGGGGAGCTGTTTTTT. Translated, it gives CASSIGTGQTGELFF.

Concerning this clonotype itself: A much larger clone lies one base from this, so it may be a read error. No conserved phenylalanine or tryptophan is present at the end of the CDR3, so a read error is the likely explanation. This chain uses TRBV11-2 with TRBJ2-5; TRBD1 is a possible D gene (6 bases). The germline CDR1 and CDR2 sequences are SGHAT and FQNNGV. The germline V and J ends were trimmed by 7 bases and 5 bases, with 11 bases remaining between them. The CDR3 has 12 amino acids. DNA for the CDR3: TGTGCCAGCACCACAGGGTCTGAGACCCAGTACCTC. This encodes CASTTGSETQYL.

This chain joins TRBV5-4 and TRBJ1-2; 9 positions match TRBD1. Germline CDR1 SGHNT, CDR2 YYREEE (reference sequence). The CDR3 totals 17 residues. The J segment lost 4 bases and the V segment lost 1 base, leaving 11 bases of the junction unmatched. CDR3 sequence: CASSLTSGQGVAYGYTF. The DNA for the CDR3 is TGTGCCAGCAGCTTGACTTCGGGACAGGGAGTCGCCTATGGCTACACCTTC.

The chain carries TRBV20-1 and TRBJ1-2, with D possibly TRBD1 on 5 matching bases. The CDR3 sequence is 12 residues long. Looked up from germline, CDR1 is DFQATT and CDR2 is SNEGSKA (reference sequence). V lost 0 bases and J lost 8, with 10 bases in between. The CDR3 is CSARDRVRGYTF. The CDR3 region has the DNA TGCAGTGCTAGAGACAGGGTCCGCGGCTACACCTTC.

J is TRBJ2-7 and V is TRBV20-1; TRBD2 aligns across 11 bases. Losses at the gene ends were 3 bases for V and 7 bases for J; bases not matched to a gene: 11. Germline CDR1 reads DFQATT; CDR2 reads SNEGSKA (reference sequence). The CDR3 covers 15 residues. The CDR3, as DNA: TGCAGTGCTAGCCCAATACTAGCGGGGGCGGGTGAGCAGTACTTC. Encoded protein: CSASPILAGAGEQYF.

This clonotype was seen only once. V gene TRBV7-8 combines with J gene TRBJ2-7; 12 nucleotides match TRBD1. The CDR3 is 17 amino acids. Germline trimming cut 0 bases from V and 1 base from J; bases unmatched to any gene: 4. CDR1 is SGHVS and CDR2 is FQNEAQ in the germline V gene. The CDR3 DNA reads as TGTGCCAGCAGCTTAGCGGGACAGGGGGCGCGGTCCTACGAGCAGTACTTC. The encoded protein is CASSLAGQGARSYEQYF.

V and J are TRBV7-8 and TRBJ2-1; 7 bases agree with TRBD2. V lost 1 base and J lost 6; bases outside the gene matches: 3. Per germline, CDR1 SGHVS and CDR2 FQNEAQ. The CDR3 extends over 14 amino acids. CDR3 sequence: CASSLGVAGNEQFF. CDR3 bases: TGTGCCAGCAGCTTAGGGGTAGCGGGCAATGAGCAGTTCTTC.

This clonotype was recorded at least ten times. One junction end does not reproduce the germline sequence, and a read error may be involved. This chain uses TRBV9 with TRBJ1-6; the match to TRBD1 covers 9 bases. Looked up from germline, CDR1 is SGDLS and CDR2 is YYNGEE. The CDR3 extends over 14 amino acids. The chain's CDR3 is CASSVGTGNSPLHF. The CDR3, as DNA: TGTGCCAGCAGTGTAGGGACAGGGAATTCACCCCTCCACTTT.

The chain carries TRBV5-1 and TRBJ1-2, with D unresolved. The CDR3 loop spans 14 amino acids. Germline CDR1 and CDR2: SGHRS and YFSETQ. Trimming took off 7 bases at V and 3 bases at J, with 16 bases between the two ends. CDR3 sequence (DNA): TGCGCCAGCGGATCGGGGAGATGGGACTATGGCTACACCTTC. This sequence encodes CASGSGRWDYGYTF.

The chain carries TRBV7-9 and TRBJ2-7; D is undetermined. The CDR3 covers 12 residues. Trimming pared 2 bases from V and 3 bases from J, leaving 5 bases between. Germline CDR1 is SEHNR and CDR2 is FQNEAQ (reference sequence). The CDR3 reads CASSLHFYEQYF. For the CDR3, the DNA is TGTGCCAGCAGCTTACATTTCTACGAGCAGTACTTC.

This clonotype was seen a few times. V usage is TRBV29-1 and J usage is TRBJ1-1; D perhaps matches TRBD1 (5 bases). V dropped 2 bases and J dropped 6 bases, with 16 bases sitting between them. CDR3 length equals 14 residues. Germline-derived CDR1 and CDR2 are SQVTM and ANQGSEA. The CDR3 nucleotides read TGCAGCGTTGAATTTCGCGGCAGGGCGGCTGAAGCTTTCTTT. This codes for CSVEFRGRAAEAFF.

This clonotype turned up a few times. The J gene is TRBJ1-2, the V gene TRBV25-1; maybe TRBD1 (6 bases). The CDR3 runs 11 residues. Germline CDR1 reads MGHDK; CDR2 reads SYGVNS. Trimming left V 11 bases short and J 7 bases short, with 14 bases between. The chain's CDR3 is CARTGFAGYTF. CDR3 DNA: TGTGCCCGAACAGGGTTCGCTGGCTACACCTTC.

This clonotype was detected ten times or more. Here the CDR3 DNA reads TGTGCCACCAGCACCGACAGGGGCAATCAGCCCCAGCATTTT. It specifies CATSTDRGNQPQHF. The J gene is TRBJ1-5, the V gene TRBV15; 7 positions agree with TRBD1. The CDR3 has 14 residues. With 4 bases clipped from V and 2 bases from J, the junction kept 2 bases outside the gene matches. The germline V gene encodes CDR1 LNHNV and CDR2 YYDKDF (reference sequence).

This clonotype has only one observation. The gene calls are TRBV11-1 and TRBJ1-2, with no clear D. V was clipped by 3 bases and J by 10 bases, with 24 bases between them. The germline gives CDR1 SGHAT, CDR2 FQDESV (reference sequence). The CDR3 is made up of 16 amino acids. DNA of the CDR3: TGTGCCAGCAGCTTTGGCGGAAATAACTATGGCAGATACTACACCTTC. Translation: CASSFGGNNYGRYYTF.

The chain employs TRBV6-1 and TRBJ1-5; D uncertain. CDR3 length equals 14 residues. Germline V CDR1 and CDR2: MNHNS, SASEGT. Trimming removed 6 bases at V and 4 bases at J, with 13 bases between. As DNA, the CDR3 is TGTGCCAGCAGCTTGTTACATGGAAATCAGCCCCAGCATTTT. Its translation is CASSLLHGNQPQHF.

This clonotype has just a few counts. The chain joins TRBV5-1 to TRBJ1-4; TRBD1 is a possible D gene (5 bases). Trimming shortened V by 0 bases and J by 5 bases, and 14 bases separated the two germline ends. Germline CDR1 and CDR2: SGHRS and YFSETQ. The CDR3 is made up of 16 amino acids. In DNA form, the CDR3 reads TGCGCCAGCAGCTTGGTCGGCGGGGGTGGGAATGAAAAACTGTTTTTT. Translated: CASSLVGGGGNEKLFF.

This clonotype was seen repeatedly, ten times or more. V gene TRBV5-1 combines with J gene TRBJ1-4, with D maybe TRBD1 (6 bases). Germline V lookup: CDR1 SGHRS, CDR2 YFSETQ. The CDR3 is made up of 13 amino acids. The V end lost 1 base, the J end lost 8 bases, and 9 bases lay between the germline ends. CDR3 bases: TGCGCCAGCAGCTTGTCAGGGGAGGAAAAACTGTTTTTT. It translates to CASSLSGEEKLFF.

This clonotype was seen just once. Just one base apart from a much larger clone, this may be a read error. The rearrangement uses TRBV29-1 and TRBJ1-1; possibly TRBD1 for D (6 bases). Germline CDR1 is SQVTM and CDR2 is ANQGSEA. V was trimmed by 8 bases and J by 2 bases, leaving 18 bases between them. There are 14 residues in the CDR3. The chain's CDR3 is CSTGTPRENTEAFF. The DNA for the CDR3 is TGCAGCACCGGGACACCCAGGGAAAACACTGAAGCTTTCTTT.

The chain couples TRBV9 to TRBJ1-4, with D perhaps matching TRBD1 (6 bases). There are 16 residues in the CDR3. Per germline, CDR1 SGDLS and CDR2 YYNGEE. Trimming shortened V by 0 bases and J by 5 bases, and 14 bases separated the two germline ends. The CDR3 nucleotides read TGTGCCAGCAGCGTAGGGGACACGGGCCTCAATGAAAAACTGTTTTTT. This encodes CASSVGDTGLNEKLFF.

The sample holds a few counts of this clonotype. The gene calls are TRBV7-2 and TRBJ1-2; the match to TRBD1 covers 7 bases. The V gene's germline CDR1 is SGHTA and CDR2 FQGNSA. V lost 5 bases and J lost 7; bases outside the gene matches: 10. The CDR3 is 14 amino acids. The CDR3 DNA reads TGTGCCAGCAGCCAGTCCATCAGACAGGGTGGCTACACCTTC. Its translation is CASSQSIRQGGYTF.